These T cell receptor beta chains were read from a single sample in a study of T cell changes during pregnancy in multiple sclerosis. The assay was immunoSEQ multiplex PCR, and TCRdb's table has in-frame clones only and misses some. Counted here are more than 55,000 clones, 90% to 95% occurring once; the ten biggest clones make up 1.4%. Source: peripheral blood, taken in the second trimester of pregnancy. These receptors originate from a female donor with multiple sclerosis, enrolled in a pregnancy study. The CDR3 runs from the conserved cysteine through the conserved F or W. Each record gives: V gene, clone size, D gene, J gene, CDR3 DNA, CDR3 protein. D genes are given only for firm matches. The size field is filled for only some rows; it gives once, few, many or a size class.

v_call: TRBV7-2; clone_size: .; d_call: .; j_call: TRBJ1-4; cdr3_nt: TGTGCCAGCAGCACGCAGGGGAGTCATAATGAAAAACTGTTTTTT; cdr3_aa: CASSTQGSHNEKLFF
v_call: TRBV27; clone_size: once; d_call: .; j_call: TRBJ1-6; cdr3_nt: TGTGCCAGCAGTTTCCCACCCCGGGCAGGGATTAATTCACCCCTCCACTTT; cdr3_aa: CASSFPPRAGINSPLHF
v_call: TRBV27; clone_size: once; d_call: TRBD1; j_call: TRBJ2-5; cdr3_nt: TGTGCCAGCAGTCTACAGGGGGCTGGGGTCGGAGAGACCCAGTACTTC; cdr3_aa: CASSLQGAGVGETQYF
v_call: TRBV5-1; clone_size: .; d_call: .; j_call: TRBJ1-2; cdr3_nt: TGCGCCAGCAGCTTGGAGCTGGGGGCGAGGGGCTACACCTTC; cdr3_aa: CASSLELGARGYTF
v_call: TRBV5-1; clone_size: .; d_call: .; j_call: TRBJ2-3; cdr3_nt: TGCGCCAGCAGCTTGGAAGGGGCGCGCACAGATACGCAGTATTTT; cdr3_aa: CASSLEGARTDTQYF
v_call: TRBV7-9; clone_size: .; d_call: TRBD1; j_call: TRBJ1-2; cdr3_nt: TGTGCCAGCAGCAGTCGGCACAGGGGGTTTGGCTACACCTTC; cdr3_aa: CASSSRHRGFGYTF
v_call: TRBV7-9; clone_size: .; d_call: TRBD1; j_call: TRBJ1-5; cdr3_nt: TGTGCCAGCAGCTTAAGTCCTCGGGACAGAGCATATAGCAATCAGCCCCAGCATTTT; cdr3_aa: CASSLSPRDRAYSNQPQHF
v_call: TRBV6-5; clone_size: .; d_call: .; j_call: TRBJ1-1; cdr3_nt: TGTGCCAGCAGTTACTCAGCAGGGTTTCACACTGAAGCTTTCTTT; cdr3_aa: CASSYSAGFHTEAFF
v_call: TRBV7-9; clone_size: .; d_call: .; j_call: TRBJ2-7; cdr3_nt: TGTGCCAGCAGCCAGGTCGGGAAAACCTACGAGCAGTACTTC; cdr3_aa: CASSQVGKTYEQYF
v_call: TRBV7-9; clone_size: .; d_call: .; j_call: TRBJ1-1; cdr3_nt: TGTGCCAGCAGCTTACAGGAGAACACTGAAGCTTTCTTT; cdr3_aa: CASSLQENTEAFF
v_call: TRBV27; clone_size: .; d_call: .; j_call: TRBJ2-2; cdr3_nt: TGTGCCAGCAGTTTCTACTGGTATTCCACCGGGGAGCTGTTTTTT; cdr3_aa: CASSFYWYSTGELFF
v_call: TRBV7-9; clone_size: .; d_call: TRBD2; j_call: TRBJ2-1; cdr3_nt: TGTGCCAGCAGCTTAGTAGCAGCGACTAGCGGGTACAATGAGCAGTTCTTC; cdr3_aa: CASSLVAATSGYNEQFF
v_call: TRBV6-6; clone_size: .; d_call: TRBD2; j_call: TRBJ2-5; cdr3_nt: TGTGCCAGCAGTTACCAGCGGGGAGGGGAGACCCAGTACTTC; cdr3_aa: CASSYQRGGETQYF
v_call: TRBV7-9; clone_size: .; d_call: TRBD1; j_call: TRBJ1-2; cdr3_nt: TGTGCCAGCAGCTTAAATCCAGCAGGACAGGGTTTTATCGGCTACACCTTC; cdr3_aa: CASSLNPAGQGFIGYTF
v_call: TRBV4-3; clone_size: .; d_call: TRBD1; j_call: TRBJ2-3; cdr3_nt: TGCGCCAGCAGCCAAGAGGACAGGGGCGCAGATACGCAGTATTTT; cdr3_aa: CASSQEDRGADTQYF
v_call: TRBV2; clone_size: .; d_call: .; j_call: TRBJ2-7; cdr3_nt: TGTGCCAGCCTAGGGGCGGTTATTAGCTCCTACGAGCAGTACTTC; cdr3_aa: CASLGAVISSYEQYF
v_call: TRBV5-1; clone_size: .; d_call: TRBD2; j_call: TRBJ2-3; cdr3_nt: TGCGCCAGCAGCGATGGACTAGCTTTAGGAGATACGCAGAATTTT; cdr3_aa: CASSDGLALGDTQNF
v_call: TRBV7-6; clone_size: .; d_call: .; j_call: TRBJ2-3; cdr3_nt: TGTGCCAGCAGCTCAATGAGCACAGATACGCAGTATTTT; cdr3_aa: CASSSMSTDTQYF
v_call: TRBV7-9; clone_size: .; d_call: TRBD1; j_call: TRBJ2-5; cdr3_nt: TGTGCCAGCAGCTTAGCTGGACAGGGGGCAGGAGAGACCCAGTACTTC; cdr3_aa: CASSLAGQGAGETQYF
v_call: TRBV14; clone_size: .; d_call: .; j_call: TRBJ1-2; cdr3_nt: TGTGCCAGCAGCCAAGGAGGAGGTTATGGCTACACCTTC; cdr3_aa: CASSQGGGYGYTF